This TCR beta chain was documented in a study of T cell responses to AZD1222 COVID-19 vaccine. General study findings and limits: Elevations in Spike-specific TCR breadth and depth followed administration of two AZD1222 doses. Spike-wide vaccine-associated CD4 TCRs dominated at 160-218 and 743-854. Close to half of all spike-specific TCRs reportedly target regions of the variants that are unmutated.

Using immunoSEQ multiplex PCR, the repertoire was profiled, and TCRdb retains in-frame clones only, with some absent. The sample consists of under 150,000 clones, about 89% of them appearing once. Concerning this clone: The antigen is undetermined.

The receptor's source is an adult in good health. This sample comprised peripheral blood, obtained on day 0 of MenACWY control vaccination.

CDR3 nucleotide sequence: TGTGCCAGCAGGGGGGACACCGGAAATTCACCCCTCCACTTT. Its translation is CASRGDTGNSPLHF. The J gene is TRBJ1-6, the V gene TRBV6-5; a possible D gene is TRBD1 (6 bases). Germline V gene sequence: CDR1 MNHEY, CDR2 SVGAGI. The CDR3 length is 14 residues. The V and J ends lost 6 bases and 7 bases respectively, with 13 bases between them.